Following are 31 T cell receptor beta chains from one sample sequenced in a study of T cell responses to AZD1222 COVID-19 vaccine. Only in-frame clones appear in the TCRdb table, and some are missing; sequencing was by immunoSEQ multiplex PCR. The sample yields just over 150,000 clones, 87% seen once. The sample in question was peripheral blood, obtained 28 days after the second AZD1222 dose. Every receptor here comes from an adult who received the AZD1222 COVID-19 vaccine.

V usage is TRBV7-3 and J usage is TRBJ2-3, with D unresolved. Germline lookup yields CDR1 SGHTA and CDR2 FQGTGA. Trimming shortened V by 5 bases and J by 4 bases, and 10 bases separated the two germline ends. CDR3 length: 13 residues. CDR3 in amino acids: CASSLLGPDTQYF. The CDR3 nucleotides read TGTGCCAGCAGCCTCCTCGGCCCAGATACGCAGTATTTT.

The chain's CDR3 is CASSSERDRTDTQYF. The CDR3 nucleotides are TGTGCCAGCAGCTCTGAGCGGGATCGCACAGATACGCAGTATTTT. The chain recombines TRBV5-4 with TRBJ2-3; TRBD2 matches 7 bases. Germline V lookup: CDR1 SGHNT, CDR2 YYREEE (reference sequence). V was pared by 3 bases and J by 1 base, with 5 bases of the junction left unmatched. This CDR3 has 15 amino acids.

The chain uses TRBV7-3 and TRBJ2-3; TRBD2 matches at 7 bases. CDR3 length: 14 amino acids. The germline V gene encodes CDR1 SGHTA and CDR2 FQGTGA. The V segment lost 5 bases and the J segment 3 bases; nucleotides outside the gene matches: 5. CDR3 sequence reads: CASSPGGRTDTQYF. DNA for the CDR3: TGTGCCAGCAGCCCCGGCGGGAGAACAGATACGCAGTATTTT.

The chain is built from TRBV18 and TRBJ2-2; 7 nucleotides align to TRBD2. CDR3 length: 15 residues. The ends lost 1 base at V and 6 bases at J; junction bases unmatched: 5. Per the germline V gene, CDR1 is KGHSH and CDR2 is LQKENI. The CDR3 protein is CASSPHLAEAGELFF. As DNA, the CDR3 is TGTGCCAGCTCACCACATCTAGCGGAGGCCGGGGAGCTGTTTTTT.

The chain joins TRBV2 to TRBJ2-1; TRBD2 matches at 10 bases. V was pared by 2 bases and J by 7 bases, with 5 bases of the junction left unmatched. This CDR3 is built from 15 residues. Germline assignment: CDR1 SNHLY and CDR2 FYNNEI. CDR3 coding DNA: TGTGCCAGCAGTGAAAGCGGGAGGGCCTCGAATGAGCAGTTCTTC. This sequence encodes CASSESGRASNEQFF.

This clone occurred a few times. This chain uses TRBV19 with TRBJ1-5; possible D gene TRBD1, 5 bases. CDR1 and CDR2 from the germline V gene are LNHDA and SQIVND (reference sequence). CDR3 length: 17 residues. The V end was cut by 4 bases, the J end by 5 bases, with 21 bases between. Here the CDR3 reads CASSTRGGGGSDQPQHF. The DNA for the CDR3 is TGTGCCAGTAGTACCCGCGGTGGGGGGGGGTCTGATCAGCCCCAGCATTTT.

The CDR3 is CASSPPPWTGELFF. As DNA, the CDR3 is TGTGCCAGCTCACCACCCCCCTGGACCGGGGAGCTGTTTTTT. The chain couples TRBV18 to TRBJ2-2; D not certain. Germline CDR1 is KGHSH and CDR2 is LQKENI. The germline V and J ends were trimmed by 0 bases and 5 bases, with 7 bases remaining between them. The CDR3 extends over 14 amino acids.

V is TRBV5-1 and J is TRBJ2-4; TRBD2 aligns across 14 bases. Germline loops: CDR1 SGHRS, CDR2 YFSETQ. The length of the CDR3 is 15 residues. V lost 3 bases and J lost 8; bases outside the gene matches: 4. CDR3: CASSSTGLAGDIQYF. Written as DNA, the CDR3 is TGCGCCAGCAGCTCTACGGGACTAGCGGGAGACATTCAGTACTTC.

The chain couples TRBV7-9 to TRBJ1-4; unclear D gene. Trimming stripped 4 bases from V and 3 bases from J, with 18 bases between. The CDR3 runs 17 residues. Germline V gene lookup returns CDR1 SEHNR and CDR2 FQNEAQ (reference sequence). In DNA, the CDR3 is TGTGCCAGCAGCTGGCCTGCAGCCCGGCCTGCTAATGAAAAACTGTTTTTT. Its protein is CASSWPAARPANEKLFF.

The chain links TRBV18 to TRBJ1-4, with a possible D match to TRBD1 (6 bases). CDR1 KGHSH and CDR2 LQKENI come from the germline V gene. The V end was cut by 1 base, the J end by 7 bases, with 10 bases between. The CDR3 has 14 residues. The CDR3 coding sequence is TGTGCCAGCTCACCACAAGGGGGAGGTGAAAAACTGTTTTTT. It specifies CASSPQGGGEKLFF.

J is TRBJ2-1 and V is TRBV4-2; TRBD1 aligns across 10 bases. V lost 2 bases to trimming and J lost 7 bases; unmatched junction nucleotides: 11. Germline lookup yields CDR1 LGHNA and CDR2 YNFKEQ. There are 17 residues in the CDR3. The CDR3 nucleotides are TGTGCCAGCAGCCAAAAACCTCCCGGGACAGGGGTGAATGAGCAGTTCTTC. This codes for CASSQKPPGTGVNEQFF.

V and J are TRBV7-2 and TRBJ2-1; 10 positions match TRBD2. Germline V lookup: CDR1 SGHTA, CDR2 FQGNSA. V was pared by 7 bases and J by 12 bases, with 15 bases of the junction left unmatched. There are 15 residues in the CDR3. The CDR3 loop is CASKEREGRFRGQFF. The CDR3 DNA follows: TGTGCCAGCAAGGAGCGGGAGGGCCGGTTTCGGGGGCAGTTCTTC.

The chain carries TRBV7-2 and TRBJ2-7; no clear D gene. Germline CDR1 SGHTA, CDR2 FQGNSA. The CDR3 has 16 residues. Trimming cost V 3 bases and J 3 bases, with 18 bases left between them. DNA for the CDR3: TGTGCCAGCAGCTTTTCTCCCGCAGGAGCTTTCTACGAGCAGTACTTC. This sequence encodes CASSFSPAGAFYEQYF.

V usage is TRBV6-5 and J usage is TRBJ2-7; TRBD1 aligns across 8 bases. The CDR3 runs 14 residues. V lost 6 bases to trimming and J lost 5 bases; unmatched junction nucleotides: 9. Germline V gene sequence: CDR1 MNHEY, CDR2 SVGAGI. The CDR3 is CASRMDRETNEQYF. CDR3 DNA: TGTGCCAGCAGGATGGACAGGGAAACGAACGAGCAGTACTTC.

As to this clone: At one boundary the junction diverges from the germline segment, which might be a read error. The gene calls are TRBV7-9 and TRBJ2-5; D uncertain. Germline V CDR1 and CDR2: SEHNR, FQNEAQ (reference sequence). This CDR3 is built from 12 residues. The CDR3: CASSALDPPVDF. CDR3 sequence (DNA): TGTGCCAGCAGCGCACTCGACCCGCCTGTGGACTTC.

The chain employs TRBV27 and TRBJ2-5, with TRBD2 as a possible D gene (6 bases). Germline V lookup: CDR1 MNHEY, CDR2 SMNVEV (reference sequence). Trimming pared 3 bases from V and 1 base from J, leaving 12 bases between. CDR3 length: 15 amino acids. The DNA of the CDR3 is TGTGCCAGCAGTTTGTACGGGAGCATCCAAGAGACCCAGTACTTC. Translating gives CASSLYGSIQETQYF.

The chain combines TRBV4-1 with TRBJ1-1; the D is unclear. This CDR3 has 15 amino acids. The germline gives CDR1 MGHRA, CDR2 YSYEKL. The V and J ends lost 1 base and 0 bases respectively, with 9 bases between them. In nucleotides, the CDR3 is TGCGCCAGCAGCCAAGGCGTAAGTATGAACACTGAAGCTTTCTTT. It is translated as CASSQGVSMNTEAFF.

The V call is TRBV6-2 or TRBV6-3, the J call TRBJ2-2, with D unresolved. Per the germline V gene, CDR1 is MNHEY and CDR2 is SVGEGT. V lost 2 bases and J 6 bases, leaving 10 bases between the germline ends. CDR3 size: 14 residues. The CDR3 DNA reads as TGTGCCAGCAGTTACGGTCGCCGGGCCGGGGAGCTGTTTTTT. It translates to CASSYGRRAGELFF.

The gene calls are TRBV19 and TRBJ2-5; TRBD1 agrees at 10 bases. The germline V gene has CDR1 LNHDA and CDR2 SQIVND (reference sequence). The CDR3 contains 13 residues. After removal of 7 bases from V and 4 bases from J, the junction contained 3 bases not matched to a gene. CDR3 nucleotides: TGTGCCAGTATGGGACAGGGGCGAGAGACCCAGTACTTC. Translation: CASMGQGRETQYF. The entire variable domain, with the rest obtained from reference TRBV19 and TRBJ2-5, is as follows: DGGITQSPKYLFRKEGQNVTLSCEQNLNHDAMYWYRQDPGQGLRLIYYSQIVNDFQKGDIAEGYSVSREKKESFPLTVTSAQKNPTAFYLCASMGQGRETQYFGPGTRLLVL.

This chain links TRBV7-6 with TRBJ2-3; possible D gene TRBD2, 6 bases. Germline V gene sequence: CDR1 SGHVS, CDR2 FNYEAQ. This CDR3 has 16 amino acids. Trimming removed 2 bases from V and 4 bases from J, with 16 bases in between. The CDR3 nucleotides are TGTGCCAGCAGCTTAATTTTGGCCGGAGGGTCAGATACGCAGTATTTT. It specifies CASSLILAGGSDTQYF.

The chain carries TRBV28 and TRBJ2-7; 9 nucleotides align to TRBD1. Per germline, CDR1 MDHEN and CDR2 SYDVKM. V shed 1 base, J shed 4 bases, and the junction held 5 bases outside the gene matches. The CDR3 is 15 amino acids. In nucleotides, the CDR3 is TGTGCCAGCAGTTTATCAGGACAGGGGTTATACGAGCAGTACTTC. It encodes CASSLSGQGLYEQYF.

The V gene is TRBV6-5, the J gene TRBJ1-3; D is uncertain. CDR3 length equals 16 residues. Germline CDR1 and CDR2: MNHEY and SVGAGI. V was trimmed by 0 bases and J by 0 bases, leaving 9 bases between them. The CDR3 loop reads CASSYSADHSGNTIYF. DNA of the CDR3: TGTGCCAGCAGTTACTCGGCCGACCACTCTGGAAACACCATATATTTT.

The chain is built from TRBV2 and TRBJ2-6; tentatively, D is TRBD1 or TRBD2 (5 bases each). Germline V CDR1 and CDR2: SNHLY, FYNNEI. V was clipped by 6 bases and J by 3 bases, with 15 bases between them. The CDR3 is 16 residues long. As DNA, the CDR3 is TGTGCCAGCAGCGACCTGGGGGTTGGTGGGGCCAACGTCCTGACTTTC. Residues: CASSDLGVGGANVLTF.

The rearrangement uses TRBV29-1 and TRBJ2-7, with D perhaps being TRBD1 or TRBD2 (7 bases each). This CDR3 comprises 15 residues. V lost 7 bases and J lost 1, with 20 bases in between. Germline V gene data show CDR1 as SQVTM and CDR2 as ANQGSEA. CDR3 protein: CSATRGGGASYEQYF. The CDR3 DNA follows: TGCAGCGCCACCAGGGGGGGAGGGGCGTCCTACGAGCAGTACTTC.

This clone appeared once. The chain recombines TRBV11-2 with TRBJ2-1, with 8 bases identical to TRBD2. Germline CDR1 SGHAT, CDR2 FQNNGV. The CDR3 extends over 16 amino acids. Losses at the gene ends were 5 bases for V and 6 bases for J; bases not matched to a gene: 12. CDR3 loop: CASSPPGTSLINEQFF. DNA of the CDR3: TGTGCCAGCAGCCCTCCCGGGACTAGTCTTATCAATGAGCAGTTCTTC.

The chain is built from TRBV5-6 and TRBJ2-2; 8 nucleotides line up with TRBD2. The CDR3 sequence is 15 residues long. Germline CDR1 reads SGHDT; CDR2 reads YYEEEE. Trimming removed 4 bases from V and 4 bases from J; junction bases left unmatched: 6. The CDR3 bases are TGTGCCAGCAGCCTTAGCGGGACTCTCACCGGGGAGCTGTTTTTT. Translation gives CASSLSGTLTGELFF.

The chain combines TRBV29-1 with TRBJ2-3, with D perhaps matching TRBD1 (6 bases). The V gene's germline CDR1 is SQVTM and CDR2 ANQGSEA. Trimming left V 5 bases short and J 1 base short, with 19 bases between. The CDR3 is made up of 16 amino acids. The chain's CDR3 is CSVKLLVTGRTDTQYF. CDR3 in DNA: TGCAGCGTTAAACTTCTCGTGACAGGCCGCACAGATACGCAGTATTTT.

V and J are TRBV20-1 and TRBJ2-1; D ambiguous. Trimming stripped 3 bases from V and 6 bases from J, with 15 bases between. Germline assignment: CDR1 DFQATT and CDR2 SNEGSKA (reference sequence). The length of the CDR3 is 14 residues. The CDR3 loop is CSASKVSGPNEQFF. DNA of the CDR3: TGCAGTGCTAGTAAGGTTTCAGGCCCCAATGAGCAGTTCTTC.

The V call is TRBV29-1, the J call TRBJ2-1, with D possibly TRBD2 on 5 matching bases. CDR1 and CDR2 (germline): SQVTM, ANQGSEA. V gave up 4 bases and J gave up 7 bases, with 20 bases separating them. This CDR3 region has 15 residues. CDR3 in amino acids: CSVVPVRLRDNEQFF. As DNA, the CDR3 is TGCAGCGTTGTACCCGTAAGACTAAGGGATAATGAGCAGTTCTTC.

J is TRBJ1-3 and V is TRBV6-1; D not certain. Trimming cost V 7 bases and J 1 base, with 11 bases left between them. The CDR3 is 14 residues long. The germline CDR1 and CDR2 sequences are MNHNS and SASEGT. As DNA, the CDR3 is TGTGCCAGCACCGAACAGTATTCTGGAAACACCATATATTTT. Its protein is CASTEQYSGNTIYF.

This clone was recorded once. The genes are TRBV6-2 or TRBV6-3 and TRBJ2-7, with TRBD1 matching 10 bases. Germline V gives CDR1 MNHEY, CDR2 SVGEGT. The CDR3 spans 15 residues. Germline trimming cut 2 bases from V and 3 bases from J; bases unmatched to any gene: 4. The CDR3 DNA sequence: TGTGCCAGCAGTTACGCCGGACAGGGGGTCTACGAGCAGTACTTC. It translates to CASSYAGQGVYEQYF.